Following are 21 T cell receptor beta chains from one sample sequenced in a study of early T cells in non-severe SARS-CoV-2 infection. TCRdb re-derived calls from the 5' RACE reads in MiXCR, one entry per CDR3 protein. The sample has under 85,000 distinct CDR3 sequences, 11% to 15% seen once; the top ten hold roughly 9.8%. Sequencing was carried out using whole blood. The receptors shown here come from an adult who was a healthcare worker with PCR-confirmed SARS-CoV-2 infection or an uninfected control (not recorded which).

This chain connects TRBV12-3 or TRBV12-4 to TRBJ2-1; D remains ambiguous. V shed 1 base and J shed 5 bases, with 15 bases lying between them. This CDR3 spans 16 amino acids. CDR3 bases: TGTGCCAGCAGTTTAGTTTATAAGTACGATAACAATGAGCAGTTCTTC. This gives the protein CASSLVYKYDNNEQFF.

This clonotype was observed many times. The chain uses TRBV6-2 or TRBV6-3 and TRBJ2-3, with 8 bases that match TRBD2. Germline trimming cut 2 bases from V and 3 bases from J; bases unmatched to any gene: 10. The germline CDR1 and CDR2 sequences are MNHEY and SVGEGT. There are 17 residues in the CDR3. The CDR3 sequence is CASSYLSGGRRTDTQYF. DNA of the CDR3: TGTGCCAGCAGTTACCTAAGCGGGGGAAGACGGACAGATACGCAGTATTTT.

The J gene is TRBJ2-3, the V gene TRBV19; D may be TRBD1 (5 bases). The germline V gene has CDR1 LNHDA and CDR2 SQIVND (reference sequence). This CDR3 has 16 residues. Trimming removed 0 bases from V and 1 base from J, with 11 bases in between. This CDR3 is CASSIDQAGRTDTQYF. The CDR3 DNA reads TGTGCCAGTAGTATAGATCAAGCAGGGCGCACAGATACGCAGTATTTT.

This chain links TRBV2 with TRBJ2-6; D unresolved. The CDR3 consists of 15 residues. The germline gives CDR1 SNHLY, CDR2 FYNNEI. V lost 2 bases, J lost 0 bases, and 5 bases lay in between. The CDR3 spells CASSETVSGANVLTF. The CDR3 bases are TGTGCCAGCAGTGAAACTGTCTCTGGGGCCAACGTCCTGACTTTC.

The genes are TRBV2 and TRBJ2-2; no firm D call. Trimming cost V 5 bases and J 1 base, with 8 bases left between them. The CDR3 contains 14 residues. CDR1 is SNHLY and CDR2 is FYNNEI in the germline V gene. CDR3 loop: CASSPNRNTGELFF. In nucleotides, the CDR3 is TGTGCCAGCAGTCCTAACAGGAACACCGGGGAGCTGTTTTTT.

This clonotype was counted only a few times. The chain links TRBV3-1 to TRBJ2-4; the D gene is possibly TRBD1 (6 bases). The ends were cut back, 3 bases at V and 3 bases at J, with 15 bases in the middle. The CDR3 has 16 residues. Germline loops: CDR1 LGHDT, CDR2 YNNKEL (reference sequence). CDR3 nucleotides: TGTGCCAGCAGCCACCAAACAGGGTTTGACAAAAACATTCAGTACTTC. It specifies CASSHQTGFDKNIQYF.

The chain joins TRBV3-1 to TRBJ2-5, with 15 bases identical to TRBD2. The germline V gene encodes CDR1 LGHDT and CDR2 YNNKEL (reference sequence). V was pared by 4 bases and J by 2 bases, with 5 bases of the junction left unmatched. This CDR3 spans 17 amino acids. This CDR3 is CASSRGLAGGQQETQYF. CDR3 DNA: TGTGCCAGCAGCCGAGGACTAGCGGGGGGGCAACAAGAGACCCAGTACTTC.

At least ten counts were recorded for this clonotype. V gene TRBV27 combines with J gene TRBJ1-1; 7 nucleotides match TRBD1. This CDR3 region has 17 residues. V lost 4 bases to trimming and J lost 1 base; unmatched junction nucleotides: 12. Germline CDR1 MNHEY, CDR2 SMNVEV (reference sequence). CDR3 bases: TGTGCCAGCAGTTACAGGGGAGGCTCCTTGGGGAACACTGAAGCTTTCTTT. It codes for CASSYRGGSLGNTEAFF.

In its sample, this clonotype was seen a few times. The DNA of the CDR3 is TGTGCCAGCAGCTTATCTAGCGGGGGGGCCTCAGATACGCAGTATTTT. It translates to CASSLSSGGASDTQYF. V is TRBV7-9 and J is TRBJ2-3; 12 bases align to TRBD2. After removal of 2 bases from V and 4 bases from J, the junction contained 4 bases not matched to a gene. Germline V lookup: CDR1 SEHNR, CDR2 FQNEAQ (reference sequence). The CDR3 spans 16 residues.

Only a few counts were recorded for this clonotype. The chain joins TRBV7-6 to TRBJ1-2; D is unresolved. V was pared by 5 bases and J by 6 bases, with 16 bases between. In germline, CDR1 is SGHVS, CDR2 FNYEAQ. The CDR3 length is 14 residues. Written as DNA, the CDR3 is TGTGCCAGCAGCCAAAATCGCTTAGGGAATGGCTACACCTTC. Its translation is CASSQNRLGNGYTF.

In its sample, this clonotype was seen many times. The V and J genes are TRBV10-3 and TRBJ1-6, with TRBD1 matching over 7 bases. CDR1 ENHRY and CDR2 SYGVKD come from the germline V gene. Losses at the gene ends were 1 base for V and 7 bases for J; bases not matched to a gene: 4. This CDR3 region has 15 residues. The CDR3 DNA sequence: TGTGCCATCAGTGAGTTGTCAGGGGGGAATTCACCCCTCCACTTT. As protein: CAISELSGGNSPLHF.

The chain uses TRBV6-5 and TRBJ2-1; 16 positions agree with TRBD2. CDR3 length equals 17 residues. Germline lookup yields CDR1 MNHEY and CDR2 SVGAGI. V dropped 4 bases and J dropped 9; count of bases not matched to a gene: 9. Here the CDR3 reads CASSFSQGLAGGLEQFF. CDR3 coding DNA: TGTGCCAGCAGTTTCTCGCAGGGACTAGCGGGGGGGCTTGAGCAGTTCTTC.

The chain recombines TRBV6-4 with TRBJ2-3; possibly TRBD2 for D (7 bases). Germline loops: CDR1 MRHNA, CDR2 SNTAGT. There are 15 residues in the CDR3. The germline V and J ends were trimmed by 3 bases and 0 bases, with 10 bases remaining between them. The CDR3: CASSERGGSTDTQYF. The CDR3, as DNA: TGTGCCAGCAGTGAGAGGGGGGGGAGCACAGATACGCAGTATTTT.

This chain connects TRBV5-6 to TRBJ2-7, with 7 bases fitting TRBD1. Germline CDR1 reads SGHDT; CDR2 reads YYEEEE. V shed 3 bases, J shed 2 bases, and the junction held 11 bases outside the gene matches. This CDR3 region has 16 residues. CDR3 coding DNA: TGTGCCAGCAGCTCAATCGGGACAGTGGAGGCCTACGAGCAGTACTTC. As protein: CASSSIGTVEAYEQYF.

This clonotype was seen more than once but under ten times. The rearrangement links TRBV25-1 to TRBJ2-3; D is unclear. The CDR3 has 12 amino acids. The germline V gene has CDR1 MGHDK and CDR2 SYGVNS. The V gene lost 0 bases and the J gene lost 7 bases, with 5 bases spanning the gap. CDR3 sequence reads: CASSEYGYTQYF. CDR3 sequence (DNA): TGTGCCAGCAGTGAATATGGTTATACGCAGTATTTT.

This clonotype appeared many times. The J gene is TRBJ2-2, the V gene TRBV11-1; perhaps TRBD1 as D (5 bases). Per the germline V gene, CDR1 is SGHAT and CDR2 is FQDESV (reference sequence). The CDR3 spans 13 residues. Trimming left V 5 bases short and J 4 bases short, with 8 bases between. The CDR3 region has the DNA TGTGCCAGCAGCATCAGGGCCACCGGGGAGCTGTTTTTT. Protein: CASSIRATGELFF.

This clonotype was observed many times. V and J are TRBV19 and TRBJ1-3; D not resolved. The CDR3 covers 12 residues. Trimming removed 8 bases from V and 0 bases from J, with 5 bases in between. The germline V gene has CDR1 LNHDA and CDR2 SQIVND (reference sequence). The CDR3 nucleotides read TGTGCCAGTGTGACCTCTGGAAACACCATATATTTT. Translated, it gives CASVTSGNTIYF. Combining the CDR3 with reference TRBV19 and TRBJ1-3 gives the whole variable domain DGGITQSPKYLFRKEGQNVTLSCEQNLNHDAMYWYRQDPGQGLRLIYYSQIVNDFQKGDIAEGYSVSREKKESFPLTVTSAQKNPTAFYLCASVTSGNTIYFGEGSWLTVV.

This clonotype was counted between two and nine times. This sequence joins TRBV20-1 and TRBJ2-7; TRBD2 aligns across 11 bases. The V and J ends lost 0 bases and 1 base, in that order; junction bases with no gene match: 5. CDR1 and CDR2 (germline): DFQATT, SNEGSKA (reference sequence). This CDR3 region has 16 residues. The CDR3 DNA reads TGCAGTGCTAGAGATATTGCTAGCGGGGGGTCCTACGAGCAGTACTTC. Its protein is CSARDIASGGSYEQYF.

This clonotype was counted only a few times. The rearrangement links TRBV6-6 to TRBJ1-6, with D unresolved. Germline CDR1 MNHNY, CDR2 SVGAGI (reference sequence). V gave up 0 bases and J gave up 0 bases, with 15 bases separating them. The CDR3 spans 19 residues. The CDR3 sequence is CASSYSGQLRSSYNSPLHF. CDR3 DNA sequence: TGTGCCAGCAGTTACTCTGGCCAGCTCCGGAGCTCCTATAATTCACCCCTCCACTTT.

This chain connects TRBV11-2 to TRBJ2-3, with 8 bases lining up with TRBD1. V lost 5 bases, J lost 0 bases, and 1 base stayed unmatched. This CDR3 spans 14 amino acids. The germline CDR1 and CDR2 sequences are SGHAT and FQNNGV. The CDR3 nucleotides read TGTGCCAGCAGCGACAGGGGAAGCACAGATACGCAGTATTTT. Translated: CASSDRGSTDTQYF.

There are a few counts of this clonotype. The chain is built from TRBV4-1 and TRBJ2-5, with TRBD2 matching 12 bases. Germline V gene sequence: CDR1 MGHRA, CDR2 YSYEKL. With 2 bases clipped from V and 4 bases from J, the junction kept 5 bases outside the gene matches. This CDR3 region has 16 residues. The CDR3 DNA is TGCGCCAGCAGCCAACTGACTAGCGGGGGAGGAGAGACCCAGTACTTC. This codes for CASSQLTSGGGETQYF.